The sequence of this TCR beta chain was determined in a study of blood T cell repertoires in COVID-19. For the study at large: Acute-phase and convalescent COVID-19 samples originated in the United States, Italy and Spain. Nucleic acid was either cDNA or gDNA, and it came from T cells, B-cell-depleted T cells, or PBMCs.

TCRdb's copy holds only in-frame clones and misses some; the assay was immunoSEQ multiplex PCR. The sample has 150,000 to 200,000 clones, about 92% seen once. The CDR3 contains 15 residues. J gave up 0 bases and V 4 bases, and 4 bases lay outside the gene matches. CDR1 SGHRS and CDR2 YFSETQ come from the germline V gene. V is TRBV5-1 and J is TRBJ2-5, with 9 bases fitting TRBD2. This TCR was recovered from an older woman with COVID-19, enrolled during active disease. Sequences were obtained from peripheral blood. This CDR3 is CASSPTSGDQETQYF. In DNA, the CDR3 is TGCGCCAGCAGCCCGACTAGCGGCGACCAAGAGACCCAGTACTTC.